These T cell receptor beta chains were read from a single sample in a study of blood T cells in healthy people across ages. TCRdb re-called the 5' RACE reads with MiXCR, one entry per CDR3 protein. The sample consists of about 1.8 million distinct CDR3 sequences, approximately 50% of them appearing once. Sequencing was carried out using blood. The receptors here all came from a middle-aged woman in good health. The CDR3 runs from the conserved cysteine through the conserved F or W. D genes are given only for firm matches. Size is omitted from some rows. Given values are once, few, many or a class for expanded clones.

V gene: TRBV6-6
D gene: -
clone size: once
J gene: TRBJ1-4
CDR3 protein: CASSRGDALEKLFF
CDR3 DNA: TGTGCCAGCAGCCGCGGGGACGCCCTTGAAAAACTGTTTTTT

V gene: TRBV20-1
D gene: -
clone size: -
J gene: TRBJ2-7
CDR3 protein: CSARFKSREQYF
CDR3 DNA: TGCAGTGCTAGATTCAAGTCGAGGGAGCAGTACTTC

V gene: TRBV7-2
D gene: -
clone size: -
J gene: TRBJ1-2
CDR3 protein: CASSFKSRDGGTHGYTF
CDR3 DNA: TGTGCCAGCAGCTTCAAATCCCGGGACGGCGGAACCCATGGCTACACCTTC

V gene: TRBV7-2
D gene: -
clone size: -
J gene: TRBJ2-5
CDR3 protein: CASSFSGTIVETQYF
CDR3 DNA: TGTGCCAGCAGCTTTTCAGGAACCATAGTAGAGACCCAGTACTTC

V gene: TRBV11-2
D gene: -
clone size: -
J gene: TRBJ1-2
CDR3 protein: CASSMTLNYGYTF
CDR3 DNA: TGTGCCAGCAGTATGACACTTAACTATGGCTACACCTTC

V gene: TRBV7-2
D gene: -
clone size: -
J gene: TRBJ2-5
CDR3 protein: CASSLEQGYRAQYF
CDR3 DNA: TGTGCCAGCAGCTTAGAACAGGGCTATAGGGCCCAGTACTTC

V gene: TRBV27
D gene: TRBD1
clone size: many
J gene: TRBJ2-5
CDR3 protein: CASSGTGKETQYF
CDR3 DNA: TGTGCCAGCAGTGGGACAGGGAAGGAGACCCAGTACTTC

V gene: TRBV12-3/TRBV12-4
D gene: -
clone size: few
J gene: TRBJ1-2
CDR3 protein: CASSFGESSGYTF
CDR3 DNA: TGTGCCAGCAGTTTCGGTGAGAGTTCTGGCTACACCTTC

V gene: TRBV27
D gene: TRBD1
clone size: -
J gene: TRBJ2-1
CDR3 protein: CASSFTGGFYNEQFF
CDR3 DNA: TGTGCCAGCAGTTTTACAGGGGGCTTCTACAATGAGCAGTTCTTC

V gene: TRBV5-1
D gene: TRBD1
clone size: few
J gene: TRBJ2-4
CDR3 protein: CASSSMDRGAKNIQYF
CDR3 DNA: TGCGCCAGCAGCTCAATGGACAGGGGAGCCAAAAACATTCAGTACTTC

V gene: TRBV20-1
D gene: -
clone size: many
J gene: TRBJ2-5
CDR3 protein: CSAIYSRETQYF
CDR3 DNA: TGCAGTGCTATATATTCCAGGGAGACCCAGTACTTC

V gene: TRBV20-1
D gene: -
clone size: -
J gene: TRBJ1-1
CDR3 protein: CSARKGHANTEAFF
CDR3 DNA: TGCAGTGCTAGAAAGGGGCACGCGAACACTGAAGCTTTCTTT

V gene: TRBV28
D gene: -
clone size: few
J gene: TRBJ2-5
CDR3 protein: CASSSYDSGEETQYF
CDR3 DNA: TGTGCCAGCAGTTCGTACGATTCGGGGGAAGAGACCCAGTACTTC

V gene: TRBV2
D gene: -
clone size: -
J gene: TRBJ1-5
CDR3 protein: CATGGETRTNQPQHF
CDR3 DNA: TGTGCCACCGGTGGGGAGACACGGACTAATCAGCCCCAGCATTTT

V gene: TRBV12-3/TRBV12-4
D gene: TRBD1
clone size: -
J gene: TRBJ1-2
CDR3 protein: CASSETGYYGYTF
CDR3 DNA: TGTGCCAGCAGTGAGACAGGGTACTATGGCTACACCTTC

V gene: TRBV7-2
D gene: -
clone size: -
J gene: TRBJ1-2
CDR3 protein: CASSPTRVQGYTF
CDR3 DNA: TGTGCCAGCAGCCCCACACGGGTTCAGGGCTACACCTTC

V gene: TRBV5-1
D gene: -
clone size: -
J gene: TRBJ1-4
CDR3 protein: CASSREGIGPNEKLFF
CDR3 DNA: TGCGCCAGCAGCCGGGAGGGTATCGGACCTAATGAAAAACTGTTTTTT

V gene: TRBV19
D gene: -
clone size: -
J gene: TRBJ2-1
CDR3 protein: CASTGTAGLYNEQFF
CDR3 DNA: TGTGCCAGTACGGGGACGGCGGGGCTATACAATGAGCAGTTCTTC

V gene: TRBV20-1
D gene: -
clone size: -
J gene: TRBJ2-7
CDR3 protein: CSARGSGTHEQYF
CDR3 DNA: TGCAGTGCTAGAGGCTCGGGGACTCACGAGCAGTACTTC

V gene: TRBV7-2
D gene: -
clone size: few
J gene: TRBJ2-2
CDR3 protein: CASGGQHTGELFF
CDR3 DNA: TGTGCCAGTGGGGGACAACACACCGGGGAGCTGTTTTTT

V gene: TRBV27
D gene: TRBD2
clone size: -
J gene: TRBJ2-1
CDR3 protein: CASSTSPGTSGDIEQFF
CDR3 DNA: TGTGCCAGCAGTACTTCCCCGGGGACTAGCGGGGATATTGAGCAGTTCTTC

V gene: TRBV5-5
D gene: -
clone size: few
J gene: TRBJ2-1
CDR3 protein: CASSLASPTNEQFF
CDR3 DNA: TGTGCCAGCAGCTTGGCTTCACCGACCAATGAGCAGTTCTTC

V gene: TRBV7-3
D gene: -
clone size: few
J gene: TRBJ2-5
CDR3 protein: CASSFNRGETQYF
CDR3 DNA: TGTGCCAGCAGCTTTAACCGGGGTGAGACCCAGTACTTC

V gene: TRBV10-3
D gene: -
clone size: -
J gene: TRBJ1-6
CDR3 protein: CAISDTRAANYNSPLHF
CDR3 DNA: TGTGCCATCAGTGACACCCGTGCGGCTAACTATAATTCACCCCTCCACTTT

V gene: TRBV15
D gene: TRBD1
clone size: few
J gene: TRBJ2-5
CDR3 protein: CATSTGGGETQYF
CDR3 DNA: TGTGCCACCAGTACAGGGGGCGGAGAGACCCAGTACTTC

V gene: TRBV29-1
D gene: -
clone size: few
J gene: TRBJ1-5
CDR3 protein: CSVDPSGGNQPQHF
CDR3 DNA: TGCAGCGTTGATCCTTCCGGGGGCAATCAGCCCCAGCATTTT

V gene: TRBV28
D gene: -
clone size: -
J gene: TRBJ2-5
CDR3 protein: CASSSRAGPQETQYF
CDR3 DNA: TGTGCCAGCAGTTCCCGGGCGGGGCCCCAAGAGACCCAGTACTTC

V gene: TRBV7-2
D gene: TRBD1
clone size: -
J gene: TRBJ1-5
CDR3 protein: CASSLAQESDRVHF
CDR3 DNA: TGTGCCAGCAGCTTAGCGCAGGAGTCCGACAGGGTGCATTTT

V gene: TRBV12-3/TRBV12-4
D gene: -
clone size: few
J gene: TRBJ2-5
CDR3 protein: CASSVQGQKKTQYF
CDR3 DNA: TGTGCCAGCAGTGTTCAGGGGCAAAAAAAGACCCAGTACTTC

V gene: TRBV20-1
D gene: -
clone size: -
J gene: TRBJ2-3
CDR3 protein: CSARGRQDTQYF
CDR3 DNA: TGCAGTGCTAGAGGCAGGCAAGATACGCAGTATTTT

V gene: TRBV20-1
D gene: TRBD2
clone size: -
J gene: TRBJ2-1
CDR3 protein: CSARDAGGPHNEQFF
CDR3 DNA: TGCAGTGCTAGAGATGCGGGGGGGCCACACAATGAGCAGTTCTTC

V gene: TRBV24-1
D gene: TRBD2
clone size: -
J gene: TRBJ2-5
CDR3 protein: CATSDLRTRGGVETQYF
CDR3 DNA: TGTGCCACCAGTGATTTGCGGACCCGGGGGGGCGTTGAGACCCAGTACTTC

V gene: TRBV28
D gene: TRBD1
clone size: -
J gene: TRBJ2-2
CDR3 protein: CASRGSQGVPGELFF
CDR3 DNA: TGTGCCAGCCGGGGATCACAGGGGGTACCCGGGGAGCTGTTTTTT

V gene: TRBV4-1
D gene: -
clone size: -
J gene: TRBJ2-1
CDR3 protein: CASKAAYNEQFF
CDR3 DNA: TGCGCCAGCAAGGCAGCCTACAATGAGCAGTTCTTC

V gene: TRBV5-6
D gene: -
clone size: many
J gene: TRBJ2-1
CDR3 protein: CASSLAYNEQFF
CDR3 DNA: TGTGCCAGCAGCCTGGCCTACAATGAGCAGTTCTTC

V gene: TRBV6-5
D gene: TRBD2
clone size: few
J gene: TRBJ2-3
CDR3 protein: CASGFMGGYSTDTQYF
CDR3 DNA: TGTGCCAGCGGGTTTATGGGGGGGTATAGCACAGATACGCAGTATTTT

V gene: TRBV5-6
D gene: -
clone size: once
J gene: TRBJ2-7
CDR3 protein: CASTPAGFPYEQYF
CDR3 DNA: TGTGCCAGCACCCCTGCGGGGTTTCCCTACGAGCAGTACTTC

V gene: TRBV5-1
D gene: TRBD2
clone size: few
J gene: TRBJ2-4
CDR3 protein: CASSPLLREEQYF
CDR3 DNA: TGCGCCAGCAGCCCACTATTACGGGAGGAGCAGTACTTC

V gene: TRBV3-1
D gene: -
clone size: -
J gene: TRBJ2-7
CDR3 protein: CASRTQTSYERYF
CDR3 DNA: TGTGCCAGCAGGACGCAGACTTCCTACGAGCGGTACTTC

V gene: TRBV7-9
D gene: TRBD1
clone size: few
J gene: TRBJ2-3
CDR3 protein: CASSWPGQGASTDTQYF
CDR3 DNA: TGTGCCAGCAGCTGGCCTGGACAGGGGGCAAGCACAGATACGCAGTATTTT

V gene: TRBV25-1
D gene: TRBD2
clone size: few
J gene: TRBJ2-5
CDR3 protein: CASSELIAGGSETQYF
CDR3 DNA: TGTGCCAGCAGTGAGCTTATAGCGGGGGGGAGTGAGACCCAGTACTTC

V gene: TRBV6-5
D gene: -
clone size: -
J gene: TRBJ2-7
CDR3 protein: CASSRTGQGLYEQYF
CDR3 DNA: TGTGCCAGCAGTAGAACGGGGCAGGGTCTCTACGAGCAGTACTTC

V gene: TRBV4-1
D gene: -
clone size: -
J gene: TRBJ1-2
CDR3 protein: CASSQGHRGYTF
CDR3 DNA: TGCGCCAGCAGCCAAGGGCACCGAGGCTACACCTTC

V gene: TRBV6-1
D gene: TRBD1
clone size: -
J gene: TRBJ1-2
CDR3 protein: CASGGTGTNYGYTF
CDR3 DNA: TGTGCCAGCGGCGGGACAGGTACTAACTATGGCTACACCTTC

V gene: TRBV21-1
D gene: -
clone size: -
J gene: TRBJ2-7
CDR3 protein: CASSSRQRPDEQYF
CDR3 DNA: TGTGCCAGCAGCTCCCGACAGCGTCCGGACGAGCAGTACTTC

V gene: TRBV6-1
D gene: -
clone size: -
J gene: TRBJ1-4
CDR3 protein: CASSERPGQVSEKLFF
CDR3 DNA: TGTGCCAGCAGTGAACGGCCCGGGCAGGTTTCTGAAAAACTGTTTTTT

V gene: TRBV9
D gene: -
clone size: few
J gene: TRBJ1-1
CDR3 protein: CASSVGVQGSTEAFF
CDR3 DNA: TGTGCCAGCAGCGTAGGGGTCCAGGGGAGCACTGAAGCTTTCTTT

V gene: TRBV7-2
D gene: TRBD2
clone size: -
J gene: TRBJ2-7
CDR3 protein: CASSLGRAGGDGEQYF
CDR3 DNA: TGTGCCAGCAGCTTAGGACGAGCGGGGGGGGACGGGGAGCAGTACTTC

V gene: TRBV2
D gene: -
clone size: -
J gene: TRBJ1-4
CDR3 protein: CASTPTDPNEKLFF
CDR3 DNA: TGTGCCAGCACCCCCACAGATCCAAATGAAAAACTGTTTTTT

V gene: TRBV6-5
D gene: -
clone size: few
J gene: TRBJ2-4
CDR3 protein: CATRGTNIQYF
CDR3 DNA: TGTGCCACCCGGGGAACTAACATTCAGTACTTC

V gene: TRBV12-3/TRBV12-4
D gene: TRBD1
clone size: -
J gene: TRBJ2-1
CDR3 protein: CASSPGQGRYEQFF
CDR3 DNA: TGTGCCAGCAGCCCTGGACAGGGGAGGTATGAGCAGTTCTTC

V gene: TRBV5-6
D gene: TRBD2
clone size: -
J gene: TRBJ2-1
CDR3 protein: CASRILAGGAGNEQFF
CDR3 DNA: TGTGCCAGCAGAATTTTGGCGGGGGGCGCGGGTAATGAGCAGTTCTTC

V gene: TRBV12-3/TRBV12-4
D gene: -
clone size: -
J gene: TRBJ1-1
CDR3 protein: CASSFPGSNTEAFF
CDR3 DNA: TGTGCCAGCAGTTTCCCAGGGTCGAACACTGAAGCTTTCTTT

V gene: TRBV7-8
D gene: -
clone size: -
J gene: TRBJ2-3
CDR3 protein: CASSPPVTSNTQYF
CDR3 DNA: TGTGCCAGCAGCCCGCCCGTCACTAGTAATACGCAGTATTTT

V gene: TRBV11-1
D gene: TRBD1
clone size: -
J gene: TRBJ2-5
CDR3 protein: CASSSAGGVWQETQYF
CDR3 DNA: TGTGCCAGCAGCTCTGCAGGGGGCGTGTGGCAAGAGACCCAGTACTTC

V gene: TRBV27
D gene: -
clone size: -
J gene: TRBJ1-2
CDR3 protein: CASSRGAGWGIEFGYTF
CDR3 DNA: TGTGCCAGCAGTCGCGGGGCAGGGTGGGGTATTGAATTTGGCTACACCTTC

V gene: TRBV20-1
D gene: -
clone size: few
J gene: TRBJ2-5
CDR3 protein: CSASVTGETQYF
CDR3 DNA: TGCAGTGCTAGTGTGACAGGAGAGACCCAGTACTTC